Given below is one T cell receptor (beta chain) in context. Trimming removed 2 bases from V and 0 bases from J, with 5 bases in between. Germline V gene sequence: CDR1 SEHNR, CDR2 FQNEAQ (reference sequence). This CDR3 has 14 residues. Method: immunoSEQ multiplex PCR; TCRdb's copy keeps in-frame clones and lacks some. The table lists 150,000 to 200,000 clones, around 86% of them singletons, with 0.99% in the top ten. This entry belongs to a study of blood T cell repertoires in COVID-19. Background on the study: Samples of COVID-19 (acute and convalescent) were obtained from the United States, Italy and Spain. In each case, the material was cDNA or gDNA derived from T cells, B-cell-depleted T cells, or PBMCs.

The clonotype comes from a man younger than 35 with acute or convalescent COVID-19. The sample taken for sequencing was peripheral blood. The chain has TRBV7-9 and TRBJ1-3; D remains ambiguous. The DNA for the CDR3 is TGTGCCAGCAGCTTAACAGCCTCTGGAAACACCATATATTTT. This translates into CASSLTASGNTIYF.